Listed below are T cell receptor beta chains from one sample, sequenced in a study of blood T cell repertoires in COVID-19. TCRdb's copy holds only in-frame clones and misses some; the assay was immunoSEQ multiplex PCR. The data contain hundreds of thousands of clones, approximately 80% of them singletons. The material sequenced was peripheral blood. These receptor sequences come from an elderly woman with active or convalescent COVID-19. Both conserved end residues are part of each CDR3. The order of the fields is V gene, J gene, clone size, CDR3 length, D gene, CDR3 protein, CDR3 DNA. A D gene is named only where the DNA matches it firmly. Size is omitted from some rows. Given values are once, few, many or a class for expanded clones.

v_gene: TRBV29-1
j_gene: TRBJ1-2
abundance: -
len: 12
d_gene: -
CDR3aa: CSVDSTNYGYTF
CDR3nt: TGCAGCGTTGATTCAACTAACTATGGCTACACCTTC

v_gene: TRBV19
j_gene: TRBJ2-7
abundance: few
len: 13
d_gene: -
CDR3aa: CASRDHTINEQYF
CDR3nt: TGTGCCAGTAGAGACCACACTATCAACGAGCAGTACTTC

v_gene: TRBV7-9
j_gene: TRBJ2-7
abundance: -
len: 16
d_gene: TRBD2
CDR3aa: CASSSSRGVGSYEQYF
CDR3nt: TGTGCCAGCAGCTCAAGCCGGGGGGTGGGCTCCTACGAGCAGTACTTC

v_gene: TRBV5-4
j_gene: TRBJ1-2
abundance: once
len: 15
d_gene: TRBD1
CDR3aa: CASSPYDRGVVGYTF
CDR3nt: TGTGCCAGCAGTCCCTACGACAGGGGGGTGGTTGGCTACACCTTC

v_gene: TRBV27
j_gene: TRBJ2-2
abundance: -
len: 14
d_gene: -
CDR3aa: CASSLRGYTGELFF
CDR3nt: TGTGCCAGCAGTTTAAGAGGGTACACCGGGGAGCTGTTTTTT

v_gene: TRBV27
j_gene: TRBJ2-7
abundance: -
len: 14
d_gene: -
CDR3aa: CASSTSAEGYEQYF
CDR3nt: TGTGCCAGCAGTACCTCTGCCGAGGGCTACGAGCAGTACTTC

v_gene: TRBV2
j_gene: TRBJ2-2
abundance: -
len: 13
d_gene: -
CDR3aa: CASTGERTGELFF
CDR3nt: TGTGCCAGCACGGGGGAGCGCACCGGGGAGCTGTTTTTT

v_gene: TRBV6-4
j_gene: TRBJ2-7
abundance: -
len: 13
d_gene: -
CDR3aa: CASSERTDYEQYF
CDR3nt: TGTGCCAGCAGTGAACGGACAGACTACGAGCAGTACTTC

v_gene: TRBV20-1
j_gene: TRBJ1-1
abundance: -
len: 11
d_gene: TRBD1
CDR3aa: CSAMDRVEAFF
CDR3nt: TGCAGTGCTATGGACAGGGTTGAAGCTTTCTTT

v_gene: TRBV19
j_gene: TRBJ1-1
abundance: -
len: 15
d_gene: TRBD1
CDR3aa: CASSIWTGVGTEAFF
CDR3nt: TGTGCCAGTAGTATTTGGACAGGGGTGGGCACTGAAGCTTTCTTT

v_gene: TRBV18
j_gene: TRBJ2-7
abundance: -
len: 15
d_gene: TRBD1
CDR3aa: CASSPTGGGSYEQYF
CDR3nt: TGTGCCAGCTCACCGACAGGGGGTGGGTCCTACGAGCAGTACTTC

v_gene: TRBV4-1
j_gene: TRBJ2-1
abundance: -
len: 17
d_gene: TRBD1
CDR3aa: CASSQKRADRGYNEQFF
CDR3nt: TGCGCCAGCAGCCAAAAAAGGGCGGACAGGGGCTACAATGAGCAGTTCTTC

v_gene: TRBV1
j_gene: TRBJ2-1
abundance: -
len: 15
d_gene: -
CDR3aa: CTSSQGGRTYNEQFF
CDR3nt: TGCACCAGCAGCCAAGGCGGGCGAACCTACAATGAGCAGTTCTTC

v_gene: TRBV30
j_gene: TRBJ1-3
abundance: -
len: 17
d_gene: -
CDR3aa: CAWSEKQGPTFRNTIYF
CDR3nt: TGTGCCTGGAGTGAGAAACAGGGACCGACATTTAGAAACACCATATATTTT

v_gene: TRBV6-2/TRBV6-3
j_gene: TRBJ1-2
abundance: -
len: 18
d_gene: -
CDR3aa: CASSYPNPPTVANYGYTF
CDR3nt: TGTGCCAGCAGTTACCCAAACCCTCCGACAGTTGCTAACTATGGCTACACCTTC